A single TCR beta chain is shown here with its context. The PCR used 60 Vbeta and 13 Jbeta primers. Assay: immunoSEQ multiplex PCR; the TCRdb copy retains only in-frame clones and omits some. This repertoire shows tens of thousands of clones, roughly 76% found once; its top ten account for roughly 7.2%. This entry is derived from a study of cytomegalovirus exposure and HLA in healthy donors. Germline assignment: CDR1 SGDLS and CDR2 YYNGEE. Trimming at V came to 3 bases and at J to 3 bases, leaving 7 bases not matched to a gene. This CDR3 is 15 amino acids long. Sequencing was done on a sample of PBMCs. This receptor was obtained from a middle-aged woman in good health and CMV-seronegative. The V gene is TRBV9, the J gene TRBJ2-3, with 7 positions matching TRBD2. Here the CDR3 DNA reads TGTGCCAGCAGCGCGCCCCCGGGACTAACAGATACGCAGTATTTT. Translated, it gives CASSAPPGLTDTQYF.